A single T cell receptor beta chain is shown here with its context. No antigen is known for it. Investigators isolated RNA and reverse transcribed it into cDNA to act as the sequencing template. The repertoire was sequenced with immunoSEQ multiplex PCR; TCRdb's copy has only in-frame clones and lacks some. Of approximately 150,000 clones in the sample, 55% were seen once. The sample originates from a study of CD8+ T cells in alopecia areata. General study points: Sequencing of scalp samples also includes resident alphabeta T cells from normal skin.

From germline, CDR1 is MGHDK and CDR2 SYGVNS. The CDR3 spans 14 residues. With 4 bases removed from V and 4 bases from J, the gap between germline ends came to 14 bases. The specimen sequenced was CD4+ T cells sorted from blood. The rearrangement uses TRBV25-1 and TRBJ2-7; possibly TRBD2 for D (6 bases). The clonotype originates from a human donor in good health. This CDR3 is CASSGGTGSYEQYF. CDR3 DNA: TGTGCCAGCAGTGGAGGGACTGGGTCTTACGAGCAGTACTTC.